The 32 T cell receptor beta chains reported below all come from one sample, sequenced in a study of blood T cell repertoires in COVID-19. Only in-frame clones appear in the TCRdb table, and some are missing; sequencing was by immunoSEQ multiplex PCR. Of some 260,000 clones in the sample, over 75% were seen once. Sequences were obtained from peripheral blood. These receptors were collected from a woman between 40 and 50 years old who had recovered from COVID-19.

This clone was found once. The chain employs TRBV7-9 and TRBJ2-7; possible D gene TRBD1, 6 bases. The CDR3 is 13 amino acids. Trimming pared 4 bases from V and 7 bases from J, leaving 14 bases between. Germline lookup yields CDR1 SEHNR and CDR2 FQNEAQ (reference sequence). In DNA form, the CDR3 reads TGTGCCAGCAGCTGGGGGACACCAGGAGAGCAGTACTTC. Protein: CASSWGTPGEQYF.

CDR3 in amino acids: CASSQTLTSGYNEQFF. Here the CDR3 DNA reads TGTGCCAGCAGCCAGACATTGACTAGCGGGTACAATGAGCAGTTCTTC. The chain has TRBV14 and TRBJ2-1, with 10 bases identical to TRBD2. The CDR3 consists of 16 residues. V shed 3 bases and J 4 bases; nucleotides not matched to a gene: 6. Germline V CDR1 and CDR2: SGHDN, FVKESK.

The chain combines TRBV7-2 with TRBJ2-5; 9 bases are shared with TRBD1. The CDR3 is 15 amino acids. V gave up 5 bases and J gave up 3 bases; unmatched junction bases: 7. Germline V gives CDR1 SGHTA, CDR2 FQGNSA. The CDR3 loop is CASSRGTGIEETQYF. CDR3 DNA: TGTGCCAGCAGCCGCGGGACAGGGATAGAAGAGACCCAGTACTTC.

V gene TRBV30 combines with J gene TRBJ1-6, with TRBD1 matching 10 bases. The CDR3 has 13 residues. The germline V gene encodes CDR1 GTSNPN and CDR2 SVGIG (reference sequence). V lost 7 bases, J lost 9 bases, and 6 bases stayed unmatched. CDR3 sequence (DNA): TGTGCCTTAGGCGGACAGGGGGGTTCACCCCTCCACTTT. Its translation is CALGGQGGSPLHF.

V gene TRBV18 combines with J gene TRBJ2-1; 9 bases align to TRBD2. The germline CDR1 and CDR2 sequences are KGHSH and LQKENI. Germline trimming cut 1 base from V and 4 bases from J; bases unmatched to any gene: 14. The CDR3 totals 19 residues. The CDR3 loop reads CASSPRMSPTSGGYNEQFF. CDR3 DNA: TGTGCCAGCTCACCACGAATGTCCCCGACTAGCGGTGGTTACAATGAGCAGTTCTTC.

The chain employs TRBV18 and TRBJ1-5; 9 bases are a match to TRBD1. The CDR3 covers 17 residues. Trimming took 5 bases from V and 6 from J; bases not matched to a gene: 14. Per germline, CDR1 KGHSH and CDR2 LQKENI. CDR3 sequence reads: CASSSNRQGVLVQPQHF. In DNA, the CDR3 is TGTGCCAGCTCATCGAACAGACAGGGGGTTTTGGTTCAGCCCCAGCATTTT. The variable domain in full, completed from reference TRBV18 and TRBJ1-5, reads NAGVMQNPRHLVRRRGQEARLRCSPMKGHSHVYWYRQLPEEGLKFMVYLQKENIIDESGMPKERFSAEFPKEGPSILRIQQVVRGDSAAYFCASSSNRQGVLVQPQHFGDGTRLSIL.

The V gene is TRBV9, the J gene TRBJ2-5; the D gene is possibly TRBD1 (6 bases). Trimming left V 1 base short and J 2 bases short, with 15 bases between. The CDR3 has 16 amino acids. Germline CDR1 reads SGDLS; CDR2 reads YYNGEE. This chain's CDR3 is CASSVSSSRGQETQYF. CDR3 in DNA: TGTGCCAGCAGCGTATCGAGCAGCAGGGGTCAAGAGACCCAGTACTTC.

Regarding this clone: A much larger clone lies one base from this, so it may be a read error. Other DNA sequences of this sample code for an identical CDR3. The genes are TRBV7-2 and TRBJ2-3; 7 nucleotides align to TRBD2. Per the germline V gene, CDR1 is SGHTA and CDR2 is FQGNSA. The CDR3 loop spans 14 amino acids. Trimming at V came to 2 bases and at J to 1 base, leaving 0 bases not matched to a gene. This chain's CDR3 is CASSLTSGTDTQYF. In DNA form, the CDR3 reads TGTGCCAGCAGCTTAACTAGCGGCACAGATACGCAGTATTTT.

The V call is TRBV11-1, the J call TRBJ2-1; 8 bases line up with TRBD2. Losses at the gene ends were 5 bases for V and 0 bases for J; bases not matched to a gene: 6. This CDR3 spans 16 amino acids. Germline CDR1 and CDR2: SGHAT and FQDESV (reference sequence). The CDR3 nucleotides read TGTGCCAGCAGCGATCCCGGGACTAGCTCCTACAATGAGCAGTTCTTC. Its protein product is CASSDPGTSSYNEQFF.

The gene calls are TRBV7-3 and TRBJ2-3; 8 bases are shared with TRBD2. This CDR3 is built from 14 residues. V was pared by 5 bases and J by 2 bases, with 3 bases of the junction left unmatched. Germline-derived CDR1 and CDR2 are SGHTA and FQGTGA. Here the CDR3 DNA reads TGTGCCAGCAGCGCGGGGGGATTCACAGATACGCAGTATTTT. Its protein product is CASSAGGFTDTQYF.

The V call is TRBV12-3 or TRBV12-4, the J call TRBJ1-1; D may be TRBD1 (5 bases). Trimming took off 6 bases at V and 1 base at J, with 9 bases between the two ends. This CDR3 region has 13 residues. The CDR3 loop is CASSTGENTEAFF. The CDR3 nucleotides read TGTGCCAGCAGCACAGGAGAGAACACTGAAGCTTTCTTT.

The rearrangement uses TRBV15 and TRBJ1-5, with 9 bases fitting TRBD1. This CDR3 is 14 amino acids long. CDR1 is LNHNV, CDR2 YYDKDF, per germline (reference sequence). Trimming removed 3 bases from V and 6 bases from J; junction bases left unmatched: 3. CDR3 region: CATSRTGGRQPQHF. The CDR3 nucleotides are TGTGCCACCAGCAGGACAGGGGGACGTCAGCCCCAGCATTTT.

The chain joins TRBV5-8 to TRBJ1-1, with D unclear. Germline lookup yields CDR1 SGHTS and CDR2 YDEGEE. V lost 2 bases, J lost 2 bases, and 7 bases lay in between. This CDR3 is 13 amino acids long. CDR3 protein: CASSFRRNTEAFF. CDR3 coding DNA: TGTGCCAGCAGCTTTCGGAGAAACACTGAAGCTTTCTTT.

The V and J genes are TRBV7-2 and TRBJ1-2; D gene unclear. Germline V gene sequence: CDR1 SGHTA, CDR2 FQGNSA. V was cut by 5 bases and J by 8 bases, with 18 bases left in between. This CDR3 has 14 amino acids. The CDR3 bases are TGTGCCAGCAGCCGGGTTCAAGGACTATACGGCTACACCTTC. Its protein product is CASSRVQGLYGYTF. Using reference TRBV7-2 and TRBJ1-2 for the parts outside the CDR3, the full variable domain is GAGVSQSPSNKVTEKGKDVELRCDPISGHTALYWYRQSLGQGLEFLIYFQGNSAPDKSGLPSDRFSAERTGGSVSTLTIQRTQQEDSAVYLCASSRVQGLYGYTFGSGTRLTVV.

This clone has only one observation. The CDR3 is CAISESGGDRAEGYTF. DNA of the CDR3: TGTGCCATCAGTGAGTCGGGGGGAGACAGGGCGGAAGGCTACACCTTC. The chain recombines TRBV10-3 with TRBJ1-2; 7 bases map to TRBD1. The CDR3 extends over 16 amino acids. CDR1 and CDR2 (germline): ENHRY, SYGVKD. The V segment lost 0 bases and the J segment 8 bases; nucleotides outside the gene matches: 12.

The J gene is TRBJ2-3, the V gene TRBV5-1; 15 bases match TRBD2. The V and J ends lost 4 bases and 3 bases, in that order; junction bases with no gene match: 3. CDR3 size: 16 residues. Per the germline V gene, CDR1 is SGHRS and CDR2 is YFSETQ. This CDR3 is CASSPGLAGGTDTQYF. In DNA, the CDR3 is TGCGCCAGCAGCCCCGGACTAGCGGGAGGGACAGATACGCAGTATTTT.

This rearrangement joins TRBV5-8 to TRBJ2-3; TRBD1 aligns across 7 bases. The CDR3 length is 15 residues. The trim removed 3 bases at V and 0 bases at J, leaving 4 bases unmatched. Looked up from germline, CDR1 is SGHTS and CDR2 is YDEGEE. The CDR3 DNA sequence: TGTGCCAGCAGCTCGCAGGGGGTGAGCACAGATACGCAGTATTTT. It specifies CASSSQGVSTDTQYF.

The rearrangement joins TRBV2 to TRBJ2-7; the match to TRBD2 covers 9 bases. Losses at the gene ends were 8 bases for V and 4 bases for J; bases not matched to a gene: 6. CDR1 is SNHLY and CDR2 is FYNNEI in the germline V gene. This CDR3 is built from 13 residues. CDR3 loop: CASQGLARYEQYF. In nucleotides, the CDR3 is TGTGCCAGCCAAGGACTAGCGAGGTACGAGCAGTACTTC.

This chain connects TRBV5-1 to TRBJ1-6; D is unclear. The germline V gene has CDR1 SGHRS and CDR2 YFSETQ. The CDR3 sequence is 14 residues long. Trimming removed 4 bases from V and 7 bases from J, with 12 bases in between. CDR3 coding DNA: TGCGCCAGCAGCCTCTTCGGGTGGAATTCACCCCTCCACTTT. It translates to CASSLFGWNSPLHF.

This chain links TRBV19 with TRBJ2-7; TRBD2 might be the D (6 bases). The CDR3 is made up of 14 amino acids. Germline V CDR1 and CDR2: LNHDA, SQIVND (reference sequence). Trimming shortened V by 7 bases and J by 0 bases, and 13 bases separated the two germline ends. This CDR3 reads CASKREAISYEQYF. CDR3 in DNA: TGTGCCAGTAAAAGGGAGGCGATCTCCTACGAGCAGTACTTC.

V usage is TRBV10-3 and J usage is TRBJ2-7; the D is unclear. Per the germline V gene, CDR1 is ENHRY and CDR2 is SYGVKD. The CDR3 has 14 residues. V was trimmed by 0 bases and J by 1 base, leaving 7 bases between them. The CDR3: CAISESQHSYEQYF. CDR3 nucleotides: TGTGCCATCAGTGAGTCGCAACATTCCTACGAGCAGTACTTC.

This clone has a single count. The chain uses TRBV11-1 and TRBJ2-3; D is perhaps TRBD2 (5 bases). The CDR3 spans 16 residues. The V end lost 5 bases, the J end lost 1 base, and 16 bases lay between the germline ends. Germline V gives CDR1 SGHAT, CDR2 FQDESV (reference sequence). The CDR3 nucleotides are TGTGCCAGCAGCCCCTACAGCTTCGGGGGCACAGATACGCAGTATTTT. Protein: CASSPYSFGGTDTQYF.

This sequence joins TRBV7-2 and TRBJ2-1; D remains ambiguous. The CDR3 length is 13 residues. Between the trimmed V and J ends, which lost 6 bases and 7 bases, there was a span of 13 bases. Germline V gives CDR1 SGHTA, CDR2 FQGNSA. The chain's CDR3 is CASRPQVRNEQFF. CDR3 coding DNA: TGTGCCAGCAGACCGCAGGTACGTAATGAGCAGTTCTTC.

The genes are TRBV9 and TRBJ1-6, with D possibly being TRBD1 (6 bases). The CDR3 has 15 residues. V dropped 4 bases and J dropped 5 bases, with 13 bases sitting between them. The germline V gene encodes CDR1 SGDLS and CDR2 YYNGEE. CDR3 region: CASSPIGQNNSPLHF. The CDR3, as DNA: TGTGCCAGCAGCCCCATCGGACAGAATAATTCACCCCTCCACTTT.

The chain couples TRBV1 to TRBJ1-2; TRBD1 was called by the table and not checked on the DNA. TRBV1 is recorded as a pseudogene. This CDR3 has 17 residues. This CDR3 reads CTSSQGDRSVANYGYTF. CDR3 bases: TGCACCAGCAGCCAAGGGGACAGATCCGTAGCTAACTATGGCTACACCTTC.

Of note for this clone: Other DNA variants within this sample encode the same CDR3. CDR3 protein: CASSPQGTNEKLFF. CDR3 nucleotide sequence: TGTGCCAGCTCACCGCAGGGGACTAATGAAAAACTGTTTTTT. This chain links TRBV18 with TRBJ1-4; the D gene is possibly TRBD1 (6 bases). V shed 3 bases and J shed 2 bases, with 7 bases lying between them. This CDR3 contains 14 residues. Per the germline V gene, CDR1 is KGHSH and CDR2 is LQKENI.

The V call is TRBV12-5, the J call TRBJ1-2, with 8 positions matching TRBD1. Germline values: CDR1 LGHNT, CDR2 FRNRAP. The CDR3 has 17 residues. V lost 5 bases, J lost 4 bases, and 15 bases stayed unmatched. The CDR3 is CASGLPHSSDRVYGYTF. The CDR3 DNA is TGTGCTAGTGGTCTGCCACACTCATCGGACAGGGTCTATGGCTACACCTTC.

The chain links TRBV6-1 to TRBJ1-2; D is unresolved. Trimming pared 2 bases from V and 5 bases from J, leaving 6 bases between. Germline CDR1 is MNHNS and CDR2 is SASEGT. This CDR3 contains 12 residues. CDR3 bases: TGTGCCAGCAGTGAACGAGTGTATGGCTACACCTTC. Translated: CASSERVYGYTF.

The rearrangement uses TRBV12-3 or TRBV12-4 and TRBJ1-2, with TRBD1 as a possible D gene (6 bases). The CDR3 spans 13 residues. Between the trimmed V and J ends, which lost 6 bases and 5 bases, there was a span of 13 bases. The CDR3 DNA reads TGTGCCAGCAGCAATACAGGGATTTATGGCTACACCTTC. As protein: CASSNTGIYGYTF.

Note on this clone: The junction and the germline gene differ at one end; a read error may be behind it. The gene calls are TRBV11-3 and TRBJ2-4; 7 bases are a match to TRBD2. The CDR3 runs 11 residues. Per the germline V gene, CDR1 is SGHNT and CDR2 is YENEEA. CDR3 coding DNA: TGTGCCAGCAGCCCGCGGACTAGTCTGGGCTTC. Amino acid sequence: CASSPRTSLGF. Based on the CDR3 plus reference TRBV11-3 and TRBJ2-4, the full variable domain is EAGVVQSPRYKIIEKKQPVAFWCNPISGHNTLYWYLQNLGQGPELLIRYENEEAVDDSQLPKDRFSAERLKGVDSTLKIQPAELGDSAVYLCASSPRTSLGFGAGTRLSVL.

The chain carries TRBV9 and TRBJ2-7; tentatively, D is TRBD2 (5 bases). The V and J ends lost 2 bases and 2 bases respectively, with 14 bases between them. The CDR3 totals 15 residues. The germline CDR1 and CDR2 sequences are SGDLS and YYNGEE. The CDR3 DNA reads TGTGCCAGCAGCGTGGGTACGGGATTGACCTACGAGCAGTACTTC. It encodes CASSVGTGLTYEQYF.

The chain is built from TRBV25-1 and TRBJ2-7; the D gene is possibly TRBD2 (6 bases). This CDR3 has 15 amino acids. The ends were cut back, 5 bases at V and 2 bases at J, with 16 bases in the middle. Germline V gives CDR1 MGHDK, CDR2 SYGVNS. The CDR3 sequence is CASSTRDLQPYEQYF. The CDR3 nucleotides read TGTGCCAGCAGTACCCGGGACTTACAACCCTACGAGCAGTACTTC.